The present T cell receptor beta chain was sequenced within a study of blood T cell repertoires in COVID-19 (dated by TCRdb to 2020 to 2021). In the study overall: Collaborator samples came from the United States, Italy and Spain and covered acute and convalescent phases of COVID-19. The prospective study material was composed of cDNA or gDNA derived from T cells, B-cell-depleted T cells, or PBMCs. The dataset comprised deeply sampled blood TCRbeta repertoires from subjects exposed to, actively infected with, or recovered from COVID-19. The repertoires were released in a freely available public database intended as a resource for research on the immune response to SARS-CoV-2. Samples were obtained from the ongoing ImmuneRACE study (first 160 participants) and from 1,200 or so subjects provided by 6 global collaborators. A de-identified subject ID, COVID-19 status, age in years and sex were almost always included in the sample metadata. Where HLA class I and class II types were available, the types were taken from metadata supplied by the sample provider, not from assay-based typing. Broad study findings and their caveats: Clinical and demographic metadata were provided uncurated, with the amount varying by source and participant.

The immunoSEQ Assay, a bias-controlled multiplex PCR, was used to amplify TCRbeta CDR3 regions from genomic DNA. In the authors' own workflow: The number of nucleated cells in each sample was estimated from the amplification of reference gene primers within the assay. Sequence reads were collapsed and filtered to measure the absolute abundance of every unique TCRbeta CDR3 rearrangement. For each sample, productive Simpson clonality was calculated by taking the square root of Simpson's diversity index across productive rearrangements. Imported from immuneACCESS, the table was reduced by TCRdb to in-frame sequences with V and J called. These copies leave out some clones; in studies compared against another copy, an unresolved V gene accounts for under half, and the cause of the remainder is not known. V and J calls and clone size are those listed in that table; D and trimming were worked out from the DNA. The sample table lists around 150,000 clones, just under 85% of them with a count of one. The top ten clones comprise 22% of the sample.

Trimming leaves V shorter by 2 bases and J shorter by 5 bases, with the junction holding 13 bases beyond the gene matches. Its CDR3 holds 17 amino acids, cysteine through phenylalanine. This entry keeps only the CDR3 DNA: 51 bases, framed from base 1. CDR1 and CDR2, looked up from the germline V gene, are SGHDT and YYEEEE. Each collaborating institution followed its own protocols to collect whole blood in K2EDTA tubes. For TCRbeta analysis, collaborators shipped samples in one of three forms: frozen whole blood, isolated PBMCs, or DNA extracted from either of those sample types. Remarks on this clone: No antigen is known for it. One base away there is no much larger clone; base qualities are not given.

The V and J genes are TRBV5-6 and TRBJ2-7, and TRBD2 matches 10 of the central bases. The origin of this receptor is a woman of 80 years or more with acute or convalescent COVID-19. Sequencing input: peripheral blood. The DNA sequence is as follows: TGTGCCAGCAGCTTTGGGGCCCTAGCGGGAGTTCCCCACGAGCAGTACTTC. This sequence encodes CASSFGALAGVPHEQYF.